This TCR beta chain derives from a study of OX40 agonist ivuxolimab in advanced cancers. General study results and limits: Both CD4+ and CD8+ T cell populations in blood had undergone clonal expansion by week 6 at 0.1 to 3.0 mg/kg. Part of the nonresponder group also had normalized T-cell clonal expansion that was low.

Note on this clone: Its antigen remains unknown.

Clones were read by immunoSEQ multiplex PCR, and TCRdb kept only the in-frame ones, dropping some. Of tens of thousands of clones listed, about 94% are singletons. Sequenced material: CD4+ or CD8+ T cells sorted from blood, taken in a trial of the OX40 agonist ivuxolimab. The receptor was isolated from an adult with an advanced solid tumor such as melanoma, head and neck, liver or kidney cancer.

CDR3 DNA: TGTGCCAGCAGTCCGGGACTGCGTTCGTATTTT. Translating gives CASSPGLRSYF. This chain connects TRBV7-9 to TRBJ2-3, with D tentatively TRBD2 (6 bases). Germline CDR1 is SEHNR and CDR2 is FQNEAQ (reference sequence). Trimming cost V 6 bases and J 14 bases, with 15 bases left between them. The CDR3 runs 11 residues.